This entry is about one T cell receptor (beta chain). This CDR3 contains 16 residues. J gave up 7 bases and V 3 bases, and 14 bases lay outside the gene matches. Germline-derived CDR1 and CDR2 are KGHSH and LQKENI. Assay runs were performed at deep level. Original data processing: Junction-only immunoSEQ sequences carried no quality scores, so filtering differed. TCRdb keeps only in-frame clones here, not all; method: immunoSEQ multiplex PCR. V and J calls and clone size come straight from that table; D and trimming were deduced from the DNA. The sample lists over a million clones, around 98.5% occurring once. These data belong to a study of shared clonotypes between healthy human individuals.

The J gene is TRBJ2-7, the V gene TRBV18, with 8 nucleotides matching TRBD1. Sequencing input: naive CD4+ T cells sorted from blood. As to subset: CD45RA+ positively selected. The sequence derives from a man between 25 and 39 years old in good health. In DNA form, the CDR3 reads TGTGCCAGCTCACCTCCAGGAGGACAGGGTATTGGGGAGCAGTACTTC. It codes for CASSPPGGQGIGEQYF.